Each of the 10 T cell receptor beta chains below was sequenced from the same sample in a study of siplizumab effects on memory and regulatory T cells. The assay was immunoSEQ multiplex PCR, and TCRdb's table has in-frame clones only and misses some. The table has about 120,000 clones, roughly 92% seen once; the top ten hold 1.3%. Source material: CD4+ T cells sorted from blood. The receptors stem from a human donor in good health.

The chain is built from TRBV19 and TRBJ1-2; D may be TRBD1 (5 bases). V was trimmed by 5 bases and J by 8 bases, leaving 15 bases between them. CDR1 LNHDA and CDR2 SQIVND come from the germline V gene (reference sequence). This CDR3 is 13 amino acids long. The CDR3: CASSEPGRHGYTF. CDR3 bases: TGTGCCAGTAGTGAGCCAGGGAGACACGGCTACACCTTC.

This clone showed up just once. The chain carries TRBV2 and TRBJ2-7; 8 nucleotides agree with TRBD1. V trimming: 1 base; J trimming: 6 bases; junction bases outside the gene matches: 8. Germline V gene data show CDR1 as SNHLY and CDR2 as FYNNEI. The CDR3 is 15 residues long. The CDR3 loop is CASSEVWGTGGEQYF. The CDR3 region has the DNA TGTGCCAGCAGTGAAGTTTGGGGGACAGGCGGCGAGCAGTACTTC. Complete variable domain (other parts from reference TRBV2 and TRBJ2-7): EPEVTQTPSHQVTQMGQEVILRCVPISNHLYFYWYRQILGQKVEFLVSFYNNEISEKSEIFDDQFSVERPDGSNFTLKIRSTKLEDSAMYFCASSEVWGTGGEQYFGPGTRLTVT.

This sequence joins TRBV6-6 and TRBJ1-5, with TRBD1 identical over 8 bases. Trimming at V came to 2 bases and at J to 5 bases, leaving 5 bases not matched to a gene. Germline CDR1 is MNHNY and CDR2 is SVGAGI (reference sequence). The CDR3 spans 15 residues. CDR3 coding DNA: TGTGCCAGCAGTTACCAGGGGGCGCGGGATCAGCCCCAGCATTTT. This codes for CASSYQGARDQPQHF.

The chain links TRBV9 to TRBJ1-5, with D perhaps TRBD1 (6 bases). V was pared by 0 bases and J by 3 bases, with 10 bases between. The CDR3 length is 15 residues. The germline V gene has CDR1 SGDLS and CDR2 YYNGEE. The CDR3 DNA reads as TGTGCCAGCAGCGTAGGAGGACAGTCCAATCAGCCCCAGCATTTT. This encodes CASSVGGQSNQPQHF.

V gene TRBV5-1 combines with J gene TRBJ2-7; D gene uncertain. The V gene lost 0 bases and the J gene lost 5 bases, with 15 bases spanning the gap. CDR1 SGHRS and CDR2 YFSETQ come from the germline V gene. This CDR3 spans 15 amino acids. The CDR3 nucleotides are TGCGCCAGCAGCTTGGCAGGACCCCAATTGCACGAGCAGTACTTC. Translated, it gives CASSLAGPQLHEQYF.

This rearrangement joins TRBV19 to TRBJ2-7, with 12 bases that match TRBD2. CDR3 length: 18 residues. Trimming took 1 base from V and 3 from J; bases not matched to a gene: 10. Germline V CDR1 and CDR2: LNHDA, SQIVND (reference sequence). CDR3 in amino acids: CASSIGTSGGSTGYEQYF. The DNA of the CDR3 is TGTGCCAGTAGTATAGGCACTAGCGGGGGGTCCACAGGCTACGAGCAGTACTTC.

The chain employs TRBV18 and TRBJ1-2; 8 bases are a match to TRBD1. The V and J ends lost 6 bases and 3 bases, in that order; junction bases with no gene match: 12. CDR1 is KGHSH and CDR2 is LQKENI in the germline V gene. The CDR3 covers 16 residues. CDR3 loop: CASSRSGGEMHYGYTF. The CDR3 nucleotides are TGTGCCAGCTCTCGCTCAGGGGGCGAAATGCACTATGGCTACACCTTC.

This clone appeared once. V usage is TRBV6-1 and J usage is TRBJ2-1; D unclear. V shed 1 base and J shed 12 bases, with 16 bases lying between them. The CDR3 sequence is 14 residues long. The V gene's germline CDR1 is MNHNS and CDR2 SASEGT. CDR3 DNA: TGTGCCAGCAGTGAAGTTAGACTGGGTGAGGTGCAGTTCTTC. It encodes CASSEVRLGEVQFF.

The V and J genes are TRBV21-1 and TRBJ2-5; the DNA was not compared with TRBD2, the D call given in the table. TRBV21-1 is a pseudogene segment. The CDR3 loop spans 14 amino acids. This CDR3 is CASSPWTSLETQYF. The CDR3 DNA reads as TGTGCCAGCAGCCCTTGGACTAGCTTGGAGACCCAGTACTTC.

The gene calls are TRBV15 and TRBJ1-2; 8 bases line up with TRBD1. Germline assignment: CDR1 LNHNV and CDR2 YYDKDF (reference sequence). The CDR3 spans 13 residues. V shed 5 bases and J 4 bases; nucleotides not matched to a gene: 3. The CDR3 spells CATSLRGLYGYTF. In nucleotides, the CDR3 is TGTGCCACCAGCCTCAGGGGGCTCTATGGCTACACCTTC.